The T cell receptor beta chain described here comes from a study of T cells expressing NK-cell markers. For the study at large: HCMV seropositivity characterized seven of the eight sequenced donors, and seronegativity one.

From its re-call of the 5' RACE reads, TCRdb lists each CDR3 protein once, without DNA. In all, the sample yields 440,000 or so distinct CDR3 sequences. The CDR3 consists of 15 residues. Germline V gene data show CDR1 as LNHDA and CDR2 as SQIVND (reference sequence). This sequence originates from a woman between 18 and 75 years old in good health. Sequenced sample: blood T cells: a sorted CD56 or NKG2C T cell subset, CD4+ or CD8+ T cells, or bulk PBMC T cells (not recorded which). V gene TRBV19 combines with J gene TRBJ1-1; the TRBD1 assignment by TCRdb is unverifiable without DNA. CDR3 in amino acids: CASTSGAGVNTEAFF.